One sample yielded the 18 T cell receptor beta chains listed below, sequenced in a study of identifying expanded T cells in peripheral blood. Assay: immunoSEQ multiplex PCR; the TCRdb copy retains only in-frame clones and omits some. The table lists roughly 130,000 clones, less than 90% of them singletons, with 7.5% to 8.5% in the top ten. Sequencing was done on a sample of blood. The source of these receptors is a person between 18 and 75 years old in good health.

The chain joins TRBV30 to TRBJ2-1; tentative D call: TRBD2 (6 bases). CDR3 size: 11 residues. Germline V gene sequence: CDR1 GTSNPN, CDR2 SVGIG (reference sequence). This chain's CDR3 is CGAGSYNEQFF. CDR3 bases: TGTGGGGCGGGGTCGTACAATGAGCAGTTCTTC.

The CDR3 loop reads CASRETGGAETQYF. The CDR3 DNA reads as TGTGCCAGCAGGGAGACAGGGGGGGCAGAGACCCAGTACTTC. This sequence joins TRBV6-6 and TRBJ2-5, with TRBD1 matching 9 bases. J lost 4 bases, V lost 6 bases, and 6 bases had no gene match. The CDR3 has 14 residues. Germline CDR1 MNHNY, CDR2 SVGAGI (reference sequence).

The V call is TRBV29-1, the J call TRBJ2-1; 7 bases are shared with TRBD1. V shed 5 bases, J shed 8 bases, and the junction held 18 bases outside the gene matches. The CDR3 is 16 amino acids. Germline V gives CDR1 SQVTM, CDR2 ANQGSEA. In DNA, the CDR3 is TGCAGCGTTACTCCCCGTCGGCCCAGGGGGATCTATGAGCAGTTCTTC. This sequence encodes CSVTPRRPRGIYEQFF.

This CDR3 is CASSTWGRGNEKLFF. The CDR3 DNA reads TGTGCCAGCAGTACCTGGGGGAGGGGTAATGAAAAACTGTTTTTT. This chain links TRBV28 with TRBJ1-4; perhaps TRBD1 as D (5 bases). Per the germline V gene, CDR1 is MDHEN and CDR2 is SYDVKM. The V end was cut by 5 bases, the J end by 4 bases, with 14 bases between. The CDR3 is 15 residues long.

The chain uses TRBV7-2 and TRBJ2-3; TRBD2 might be the D (6 bases). Germline V gives CDR1 SGHTA, CDR2 FQGNSA. The ends were cut back, 0 bases at V and 0 bases at J, with 7 bases in the middle. This CDR3 is 15 amino acids long. CDR3 residues: CASSLAGGSTDTQYF. In DNA form, the CDR3 reads TGTGCCAGCAGCTTAGCGGGGGGTAGCACAGATACGCAGTATTTT.

This clone was observed a single time. The genes are TRBV5-1 and TRBJ2-2; either TRBD1 or TRBD2 may fit D (5 bases each). CDR1 and CDR2 (germline): SGHRS, YFSETQ. The CDR3 is made up of 14 amino acids. The V end lost 3 bases, the J end lost 8 bases, and 14 bases lay between the germline ends. The CDR3 nucleotides are TGCGCCAGCAGCTCGCCGGGGCCCCCTGGGGAGCTGTTTTTT. Translation gives CASSSPGPPGELFF.

The chain uses TRBV6-5 and TRBJ2-7; D call uncertain. Trimming removed 2 bases from V and 2 bases from J, with 10 bases in between. The CDR3 sequence is 14 residues long. Looked up from germline, CDR1 is MNHEY and CDR2 is SVGAGI. The CDR3, as DNA: TGTGCCAGCAGTTACGATAGGGCCACCTACGAGCAGTACTTC. Its translation: CASSYDRATYEQYF.

Only one count was recorded for this clone. The V and J genes are TRBV28 and TRBJ2-3; D might be TRBD2 (6 bases). Trimming removed 5 bases from V and 0 bases from J, with 12 bases in between. CDR3 length: 15 amino acids. Germline loops: CDR1 MDHEN, CDR2 SYDVKM. The chain's CDR3 is CASSESGQSTDTQYF. CDR3 coding DNA: TGTGCCAGCAGTGAGAGCGGGCAAAGCACAGATACGCAGTATTTT.

V is TRBV19 and J is TRBJ1-4; D might be TRBD1 (5 bases). The V and J ends lost 4 bases and 6 bases respectively, with 12 bases between them. Germline CDR1 reads LNHDA; CDR2 reads SQIVND (reference sequence). CDR3 length equals 14 residues. The CDR3 loop reads CASSNQGVDEKLFF. The CDR3 nucleotides are TGTGCCAGTAGTAATCAGGGCGTGGATGAAAAACTGTTTTTT.

The chain has TRBV19 and TRBJ1-1; D is ambiguous. Germline assignment: CDR1 LNHDA and CDR2 SQIVND (reference sequence). The CDR3 covers 14 residues. V lost 3 bases, J lost 4 bases, and 12 bases lay in between. The DNA for the CDR3 is TGTGCCAGTAGTATCCCCGGGTGGGGCACTGAAGCTTTCTTT. It specifies CASSIPGWGTEAFF.

The CDR3 DNA sequence: TGTGCCAGCAGCGCCAGACTAGCGGGAGCAATGGAGACCCAGTACTTC. It specifies CASSARLAGAMETQYF. The rearrangement links TRBV11-2 to TRBJ2-5, with 12 nucleotides matching TRBD2. The J segment lost 5 bases and the V segment lost 5 bases, leaving 9 bases of the junction unmatched. Germline assignment: CDR1 SGHAT and CDR2 FQNNGV. The CDR3 contains 16 residues.

This clone was detected only a few times. V usage is TRBV27 and J usage is TRBJ2-7, with TRBD2 matching over 12 bases. The CDR3 runs to 17 residues. The V gene's germline CDR1 is MNHEY and CDR2 SMNVEV (reference sequence). J gave up 3 bases and V 2 bases, and 8 bases lay outside the gene matches. CDR3 sequence: CASSLLAGGRSLYEQYF. The CDR3 bases are TGTGCCAGCAGTTTACTAGCGGGGGGGCGGTCTCTCTACGAGCAGTACTTC.

The chain is built from TRBV5-4 and TRBJ2-3, with 9 bases identical to TRBD2. Germline CDR1 reads SGHNT; CDR2 reads YYREEE (reference sequence). J was trimmed by 6 bases and V by 4 bases; bases with no gene match: 6. The CDR3 has 14 amino acids. CDR3 region: CASSERGARDTQYF. CDR3 nucleotide sequence: TGTGCCAGCAGCGAGCGGGGGGCCAGGGATACGCAGTATTTT. The variable domain in full, with the rest retrieved from reference TRBV5-4 and TRBJ2-3, is ETGVTQSPTHLIKTRGQQVTLRCSSQSGHNTVSWYQQALGQGPQFIFQYYREEENGRGNFPPRFSGLQFPNYSSELNVNALELDDSALYLCASSERGARDTQYFGPGTRLTVL.

The chain combines TRBV7-9 with TRBJ2-5, with a possible D match to TRBD2 (5 bases). The germline V gene encodes CDR1 SEHNR and CDR2 FQNEAQ (reference sequence). V was shortened by 0 bases and J by 4 bases, with 12 bases between the two germline ends. CDR3 size: 15 residues. The CDR3 nucleotides read TGTGCCAGCAGCTTAGCGATCGAGGGATTAGAGACCCAGTACTTC. It codes for CASSLAIEGLETQYF. The complete variable domain, with remaining parts taken from reference TRBV7-9 and TRBJ2-5, reads DTGVSQNPRHKITKRGQNVTFRCDPISEHNRLYWYRQTLGQGPEFLTYFQNEAQLEKSRLLSDRFSAERPKGSFSTLEIQRTEQGDSAMYLCASSLAIEGLETQYFGPGTRLLVL.

The chain couples TRBV7-2 to TRBJ2-1, with a tentative D call TRBD2 (5 bases). The CDR3 extends over 12 amino acids. With 2 bases removed from V and 10 bases from J, the gap between germline ends came to 9 bases. Germline CDR1 SGHTA, CDR2 FQGNSA. The CDR3 spells CASSLTSGEQFF. As DNA, the CDR3 is TGTGCCAGCAGCTTAACTAGTGGGGAGCAGTTCTTC.

This clone appeared a single time. The chain couples TRBV15 to TRBJ2-5, with TRBD2 matching over 7 bases. CDR1 and CDR2 (germline): LNHNV, YYDKDF (reference sequence). The CDR3 has 14 amino acids. J gave up 2 bases and V 1 base, and 1 base lay outside the gene matches. CDR3 coding DNA: TGTGCCACCAGCAGAGGACTAGCTCAAGAGACCCAGTACTTC. Translated, it gives CATSRGLAQETQYF.

This chain joins TRBV2 and TRBJ1-4, with D tentatively TRBD1 (5 bases). With 0 bases removed from V and 4 bases from J, the gap between germline ends came to 6 bases. Germline V CDR1 and CDR2: SNHLY, FYNNEI. CDR3 length: 14 amino acids. This CDR3 is CASSEAGVNEKLFF. CDR3 bases: TGTGCCAGCAGTGAAGCAGGGGTTAATGAAAAACTGTTTTTT.

This clone appeared a few times. The rearrangement uses TRBV5-1 and TRBJ1-1; D may be TRBD1 (6 bases). The CDR3 consists of 15 residues. CDR1 SGHRS and CDR2 YFSETQ come from the germline V gene. Trimming pared 3 bases from V and 0 bases from J, leaving 12 bases between. The CDR3 loop is CASSSKDSLNTEAFF. CDR3 sequence (DNA): TGCGCCAGCAGCTCGAAGGACAGCTTGAACACTGAAGCTTTCTTT.